These 7 T cell receptor beta chains came from one sample sequenced in a study of CD8+ T cells in alopecia areata. As the sequencing template, cDNA was produced by extracting RNA and reverse transcribing it. Generated by immunoSEQ multiplex PCR, the TCRdb table keeps only in-frame clones and is missing some. This sample has approximately 180,000 clones, with about 55% found just once. Described treatment: oral pan-JAK inhibitor, 5-10 mg twice daily. The starting material was CD8+ T cells sorted from blood, obtained at week 24, from a patient treated with tofacitinib. The origin of the receptors is a human donor with alopecia areata.

The chain carries TRBV28 and TRBJ1-1, with TRBD1 as a possible D gene (6 bases). Germline V gene lookup returns CDR1 MDHEN and CDR2 SYDVKM. V lost 6 bases and J 3 bases, leaving 14 bases between the germline ends. The CDR3 loop spans 14 amino acids. The CDR3 DNA reads as TGTGCCAGCAGCTTCGGACAGAGCTACACTGAAGCTTTCTTT. It yields the protein CASSFGQSYTEAFF.

V usage is TRBV9 and J usage is TRBJ1-1; the match to TRBD1 covers 7 bases. The J segment lost 3 bases and the V segment lost 4 bases, leaving 12 bases of the junction unmatched. The CDR3 runs to 16 residues. Germline loops: CDR1 SGDLS, CDR2 YYNGEE. As DNA, the CDR3 is TGTGCCAGCAGCCCTCACGACAGGGTGTGGGACACTGAAGCTTTCTTT. Translation: CASSPHDRVWDTEAFF.

This clone has only one observation. The chain has TRBV30 and TRBJ1-6, with D maybe TRBD1 (5 bases). With 1 base removed from V and 8 bases from J, the gap between germline ends came to 21 bases. The CDR3 spans 17 residues. Per germline, CDR1 GTSNPN and CDR2 SVGIG (reference sequence). CDR3 region: CAWSAAAGNMGDSPLHF. CDR3 coding DNA: TGTGCCTGGAGTGCAGCGGCAGGGAATATGGGTGATTCACCCCTCCACTTT.

V gene TRBV6-5 combines with J gene TRBJ1-1; D uncertain. Deletions cut 5 bases from V and 1 base from J, with 8 bases between. CDR3 size: 13 residues. Looked up from germline, CDR1 is MNHEY and CDR2 is SVGAGI. CDR3 in DNA: TGTGCCAGCAGTCCCGGACCGAACACTGAAGCTTTCTTT. It yields the protein CASSPGPNTEAFF.

The gene calls are TRBV30 and TRBJ1-1, with TRBD1 matching over 7 bases. The length of the CDR3 is 14 residues. V was pared by 4 bases and J by 0 bases, with 5 bases of the junction left unmatched. CDR1 and CDR2 from the germline V gene are GTSNPN and SVGIG (reference sequence). CDR3 region: CAWNHRGLNTEAFF. The CDR3 coding sequence is TGTGCCTGGAACCACAGGGGCTTGAACACTGAAGCTTTCTTT. Full variable domain (outside the CDR3, taken from reference TRBV30 and TRBJ1-1): SQTIHQWPATLVQPVGSPLSLECTVEGTSNPNLYWYRQAAGRGLQLLFYSVGIGQISSEVPQNLSASRPQDRQFILSSKKLLLSDSGFYLCAWNHRGLNTEAFFGQGTRLTVV.

The chain combines TRBV7-9 with TRBJ1-1; maybe TRBD1 (6 bases). The CDR3 has 15 residues. V lost 3 bases and J lost 5, with 16 bases in between. Germline values: CDR1 SEHNR, CDR2 FQNEAQ (reference sequence). CDR3: CASSLEGVRWTEAFF. The CDR3 DNA is TGTGCCAGCAGCTTGGAGGGGGTGAGATGGACTGAAGCTTTCTTT.

This clone was observed a few times. The rearrangement joins TRBV11-2 to TRBJ1-1, with D uncertain. There are 13 residues in the CDR3. CDR1 SGHAT and CDR2 FQNNGV come from the germline V gene. Trimming cost V 1 base and J 4 bases, with 7 bases left between them. CDR3 amino acids: CASSLGRLTEAFF. The DNA for the CDR3 is TGTGCCAGCAGCTTAGGACGGCTCACTGAAGCTTTCTTT. The variable domain in full, completed from reference TRBV11-2 and TRBJ1-1, reads EAGVAQSPRYKIIEKRQSVAFWCNPISGHATLYWYQQILGQGPKLLIQFQNNGVVDDSQLPKDRFSAERLKGVDSTLKIQPAKLEDSAVYLCASSLGRLTEAFFGQGTRLTVV.